This paragraph reports one TCR beta chain. Its antigen is undetermined. Trimming left V 0 bases short and J 8 bases short, with 17 bases between. The CDR3 spans 15 residues. Germline-derived CDR1 and CDR2 are SGHKS and YYEKEE (reference sequence). This sample was taken from a study of tumor-infiltrating lymphocytes in localized non-small cell lung cancer. The wider study: From each patient, both tumor and uninvolved lung, non-adjacent to tumor, were sampled. Findings and caveats of the study: No link was found between tumor T-cell fraction and recurrence-free survival. No T-cell fraction difference was seen between IM1 and IM2 tumors.

Clones were sequenced by immunoSEQ multiplex PCR, and TCRdb holds only the in-frame ones, with some missing. The top ten hold 4% to 5% of the sample, which has about 12,000 clones, around 76% seen once. The rearrangement joins TRBV5-5 to TRBJ1-2; D may be TRBD1 (5 bases). Material: lung tumor tissue. The TCR originated in a human donor with non-small cell lung cancer. The CDR3 loop reads CASSLAWGWGSGYTF. Written as DNA, the CDR3 is TGTGCCAGCAGCTTGGCCTGGGGATGGGGGTCCGGCTACACCTTC.